The text below deals with one TCR beta chain. Its antigen target is currently unknown. No base quality information exists; no much larger clone differs at one position. The data are from a study of OX40 agonist ivuxolimab in advanced cancers. Concerning the study at large: Ivuxolimab was a fully human IgG2 agonistic monoclonal antibody targeting the costimulatory receptor OX40 (CD134). Intravenous ivuxolimab was administered to patients every 2 weeks at six dose levels: 0.01, 0.1, 0.3, 1.5, 3 and 10 mg/kg. Among the approximately 50 dose-escalation patients, some 20 had hepatocellular carcinoma, 15 or so melanoma, 9 renal cell carcinoma and 9 head and neck cancer. In the dose-escalation cohort, 82.7% of patients were male, and the mean age was approximately 60 years, with a range of roughly 23 to 85. Prior anti-PD-1, anti-PD-L1 or anti-CTLA-4 therapy was permitted, and approximately 39% of dose-escalation patients had received checkpoint inhibitors. Partial responses occurred in three dose-escalation patients: two with cutaneous melanoma and one with hepatocellular carcinoma. Peripheral TCRbeta sequencing was intended to test whether TCR sequence diversity was altered and clonal T-cell expansion was caused by ivuxolimab. The paper reports the monotherapy dose-escalation portion (N of about 50 patients) of the phase I ivuxolimab trial. Points the paper makes about the study in general: Low levels of normalized T-cell clonal expansion were also seen in some patients who did not respond. Which antigens the clonally expanded peripheral T cells were specific for was not determined. In the 0.1-3.0 mg/kg groups, partial responders had among the lowest normalized peripheral clonal expansion, particularly in CD8+ T cells. At doses of 0.1 to 3.0 mg/kg, clonal expansion of both CD4+ and CD8+ blood T cells was observed from baseline to week 6. On average, CD8+ T cells showed more expanded clones than CD4+ T cells after ivuxolimab.

From a lookup of the germline V gene, CDR1 and CDR2 are MDHEN and SYDVKM. V gives up 6 bases and J gives up 1 base, and the segment between their germline ends measures 16 bases. The CDR3, cysteine through valine, is 15 amino acids long. Only the CDR3 DNA is retained, 45 bases long and in frame from the first base. For sequencing of the TCRbeta CDR3 region, genomic DNA was extracted from the sorted cells. TCRbeta CDR3 regions were sequenced using the immunoSEQ Assay. TCRdb's version of the immuneACCESS table is confined to in-frame rearrangements and falls short of the full clone set. An unresolved V gene accounts for under half of the shortfall where checked; the remainder is of unknown origin. The sample has roughly 53,000 clones on record, roughly 84% of them singletons. Of the sample, around an eighth falls within the top ten clones. The trial excluded patients who had a history of autoimmune disease or who were on systemic immunosuppression. Peripheral blood for TCR sequencing was collected from all dose cohorts at baseline, on cycle 4 day 1, and on cycle 7 day 1. The samples were taken from a phase I, first-in-human, multicenter, open-label dose-escalation trial of ivuxolimab. Adults with locally advanced or metastatic melanoma, renal cell carcinoma, hepatocellular carcinoma or head and neck squamous cell carcinoma were enrolled in the trial. Before TCR sequencing, CD4+ T cells and CD8+ T cells from peripheral blood were sorted into separate populations.

The receptor's source is an adult with an advanced solid tumor such as melanoma, head and neck, liver or kidney cancer. This specimen consisted of CD4+ or CD8+ T cells sorted from blood, obtained in a trial of the OX40 agonist ivuxolimab. The chain is encoded by TRBV28 joined to TRBJ2-7; TRBD1 is a weak D gene call, 6 bases matching. CDR3 region: CASRKDSPVSYEQYV. The base sequence is TGTGCCAGCAGAAAGGACAGTCCAGTTTCCTACGAGCAGTACGTC.